The entry that follows covers one TCR beta chain sequence. V dropped 4 bases and J dropped 7; count of bases not matched to a gene: 10. The CDR3 runs to 16 residues. CDR1 and CDR2 (germline): LGHDT, YNNKEL (reference sequence). The data were taken from a study of regulatory T cells in long-lasting Graves disease. The time point: newly diagnosed GD, antithyroid drugs for less than 3 months. RNA from PBMCs was the source of the TCR library. Arm-PCR with iRepertoire HTBI primers amplified the CDR3 regions for these TCR beta libraries. MiXCR, run by TCRdb on the multiplex PCR reads, gives a single entry per CDR3 protein. The table lists just over 600,000 distinct CDR3 sequences, less than 20% of them singletons. The data also belong to a second study, concerning T cells in Graves' hyperthyroidism and ophthalmopathy.

The chain employs TRBV3-1 and TRBJ1-6; 7 nucleotides align to TRBD1. This receptor was identified in a woman aged 25-40 years with Graves disease. Sample: peripheral blood mononuclear cells (PBMCs), taken at new diagnosis, from a patient treated with antithyroid drugs. The CDR3 DNA is TGTGCCAGCAGCCCCCACAGGGGCGCCGGGAATTCACCCCTCCACTTT. Its protein is CASSPHRGAGNSPLHF. The full variable domain, in which reference TRBV3-1 and TRBJ1-6 provide the parts outside the CDR3, is DTAVSQTPKYLVTQMGNDKSIKCEQNLGHDTMYWYKQDSKKFLKIMFSYNNKELIINETVPNRFSPKSPDKAHLNLHINSLELGDSAVYFCASSPHRGAGNSPLHFGNGTRLTVT.